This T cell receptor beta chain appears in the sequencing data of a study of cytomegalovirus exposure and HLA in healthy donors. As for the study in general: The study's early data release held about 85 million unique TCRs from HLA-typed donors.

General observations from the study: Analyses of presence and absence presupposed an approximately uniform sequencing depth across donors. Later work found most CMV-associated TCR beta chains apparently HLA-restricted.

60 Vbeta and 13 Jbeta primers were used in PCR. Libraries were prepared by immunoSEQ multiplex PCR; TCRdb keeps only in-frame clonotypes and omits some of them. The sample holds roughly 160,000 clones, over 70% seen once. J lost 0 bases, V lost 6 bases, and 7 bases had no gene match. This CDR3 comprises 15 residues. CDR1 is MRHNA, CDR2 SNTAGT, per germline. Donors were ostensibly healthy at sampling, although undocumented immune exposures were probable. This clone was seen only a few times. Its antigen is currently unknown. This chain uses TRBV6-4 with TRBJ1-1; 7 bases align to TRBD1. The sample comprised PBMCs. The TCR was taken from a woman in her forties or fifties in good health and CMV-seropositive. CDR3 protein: CASRKNTGVNTEAFF. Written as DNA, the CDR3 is TGTGCCAGCAGAAAAAATACAGGGGTGAACACTGAAGCTTTCTTT.